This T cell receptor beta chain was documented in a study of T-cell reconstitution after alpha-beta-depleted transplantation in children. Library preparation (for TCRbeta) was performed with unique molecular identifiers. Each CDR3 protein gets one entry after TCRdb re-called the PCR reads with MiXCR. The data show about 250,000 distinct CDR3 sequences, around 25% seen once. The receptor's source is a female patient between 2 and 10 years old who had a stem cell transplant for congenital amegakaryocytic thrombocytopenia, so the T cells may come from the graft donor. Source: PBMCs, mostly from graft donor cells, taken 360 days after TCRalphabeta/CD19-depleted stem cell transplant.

CDR3 DNA sequence: TGTGCCAGCAGTTCGAGTCTGAGCACTGAAGCTTTCTTT. Amino acid sequence: CASSSSLSTEAFF. V and J are TRBV6-6 and TRBJ1-1; D ambiguous. CDR1 and CDR2 from the germline V gene are MNHNY and SVGAGI (reference sequence). The CDR3 sequence is 13 residues long. V was clipped by 4 bases and J by 4 bases, with 10 bases between them.